This TCR beta chain was retrieved from a study of early T cells in non-severe SARS-CoV-2 infection. Study context: Unsorted whole-blood RNA was sequenced in bulk, leaving chains unpaired.

Attached unique molecular identifiers marked individual cDNA molecules. TCRdb passed the 5' RACE reads through MiXCR, listing each CDR3 protein once. The repertoire holds some 39,000 distinct CDR3 sequences, with roughly 7% as singletons. Trimming left V 1 base short and J 8 bases short, with 9 bases between. Germline assignment: CDR1 SGHTA and CDR2 FQGTGA. The CDR3 length is 13 residues. This clonotype was seen a few times. Its cognate antigen is unknown. Study-wide results and caveats: VDJdb matching, biased toward anti-spike CD8 responses, missed private and CD4 specificities.

The V call is TRBV7-3, the J call TRBJ2-1; D could derive from TRBD1 or TRBD2 (6 bases each). This receptor was obtained from an adult who was a healthcare worker with PCR-confirmed SARS-CoV-2 infection or an uninfected control (not recorded which). Sequenced: whole blood. The CDR3 DNA is TGTGCCAGCAGCTTAAAGAGGGGGGATGAGCAGTTCTTC. Protein sequence: CASSLKRGDEQFF. Full variable domain (remainder filled in from reference TRBV7-3 and TRBJ2-1): GAGVSQTPSNKVTEKGKYVELRCDPISGHTALYWYRQSLGQGPEFLIYFQGTGAADDSGLPNDRFFAVRPEGSVSTLKIQRTERGDSAVYLCASSLKRGDEQFFGPGTRLTVL.